The T cell receptor (beta chain) under discussion was sequenced for a study of memory CD4+ T cells and cytomegalovirus serostatus. The sort gate was single viable CD3+CD4+CD8-CD45RO+ cells for memory CD4+ T cells. The CDR3 spans 13 residues. J was trimmed by 7 bases and V by 6 bases; bases with no gene match: 8. Germline V gene lookup returns CDR1 LNHDA and CDR2 SQIVND (reference sequence). This clone was detected a few times. Assay used: immunoSEQ multiplex PCR; TCRdb lists only in-frame clones, some missing. The table includes 85,000 to 100,000 clones, roughly 80% detected once. The TCR comes from an adult in good health and CMV-seropositive. The sequenced material came from memory CD4+ T cells from blood. This rearrangement joins TRBV19 to TRBJ1-1; 7 positions agree with TRBD1. CDR3 sequence (DNA): TGTGCCAGTAGAATCGTACAGGGGCATGAAGCTTTCTTT. Protein product: CASRIVQGHEAFF.